This paragraph reports one T cell receptor (beta chain). These data are taken from a study of T cell changes during pregnancy in multiple sclerosis. The germline gives CDR1 SGHTA, CDR2 FQGNSA. This CDR3 is 17 amino acids long. V lost 0 bases and J lost 5; bases outside the gene matches: 7. The data were produced by immunoSEQ multiplex PCR, yet TCRdb's version contains in-frame clones alone and is incomplete. Of about 68,000 clones in the sample, roughly nine tenths are singletons; the top ten hold 0.7% to 0.95%. The chain carries TRBV7-2 and TRBJ2-2, with 9 bases matching TRBD2. The receptor was derived from a female donor with multiple sclerosis, enrolled in a pregnancy study. Here the sequenced sample was peripheral blood, taken in the second trimester of pregnancy. In DNA, the CDR3 is TGTGCCAGCAGCTTAGCGAGGAGCGGGGGGAGGACCGGGGAGCTGTTTTTT. Translation gives CASSLARSGGRTGELFF.